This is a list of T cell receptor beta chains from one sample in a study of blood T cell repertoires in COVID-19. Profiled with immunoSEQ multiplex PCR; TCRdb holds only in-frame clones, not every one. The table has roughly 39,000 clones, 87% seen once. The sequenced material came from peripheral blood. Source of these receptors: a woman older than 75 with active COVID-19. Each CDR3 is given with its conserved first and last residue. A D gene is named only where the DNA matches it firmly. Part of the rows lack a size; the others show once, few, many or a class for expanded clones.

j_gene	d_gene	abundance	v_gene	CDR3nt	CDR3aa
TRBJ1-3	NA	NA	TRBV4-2	TGTGCCAGCAGCCGCGGGACTATCTCTGGAAACACCATATATTTT	CASSRGTISGNTIYF
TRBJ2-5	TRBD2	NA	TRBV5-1	TGCGCCAGCAGCCTCACGCCCGGGACTAGCGGCCCCCAAGAGACCCAGTACTTC	CASSLTPGTSGPQETQYF
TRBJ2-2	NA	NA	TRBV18	TGTGCCAGCTCACCCGGCGGGGTCAACACCGGGGAGCTGTTTTTT	CASSPGGVNTGELFF
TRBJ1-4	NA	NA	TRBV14	TGTGCCAGCAGCCAAAATGATCGGGAAAAACTGTTTTTT	CASSQNDREKLFF
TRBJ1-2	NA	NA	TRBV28	TGTGCCAGCAGTCCCACTCAGCCCAGGGGAAGGGGCTACACCTTC	CASSPTQPRGRGYTF
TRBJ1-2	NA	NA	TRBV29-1	TGCAGCGTAGAAACAGGGAATAGGGGCTATGGCTACACCTTC	CSVETGNRGYGYTF
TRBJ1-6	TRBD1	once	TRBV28	TGTGCCAGCAGTTTCGGGGACAGGGGTTCACCCCTCCACTTT	CASSFGDRGSPLHF
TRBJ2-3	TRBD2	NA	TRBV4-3	TGCGCCAGCAGGAGGGGGGGTAGCGGGGGCTTCACAGATACGCAGTATTTT	CASRRGGSGGFTDTQYF
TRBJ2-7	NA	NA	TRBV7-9	TGTGCCAGCAGCCCCGCGGGGATTGGGTACGAGCAGTACTTC	CASSPAGIGYEQYF
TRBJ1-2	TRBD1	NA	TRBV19	TGTGCCAGTAGTATAGATCTCCGACAGGGTCGTGGCTACACCTTC	CASSIDLRQGRGYTF
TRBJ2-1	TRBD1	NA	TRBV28	TGTGCCAGCAGTCCCGCCGGGACAGGCTCCTACAATGAGCAGTTCTTC	CASSPAGTGSYNEQFF
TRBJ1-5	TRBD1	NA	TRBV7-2	TGTGCCAGCAGCCCGATACTACAGGGGAGTGGCAATCAGCCCCAGCATTTT	CASSPILQGSGNQPQHF
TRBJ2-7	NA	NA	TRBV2	TGTGCCAGCAGTGTGGTCATGGCCGAGCAGTACTTC	CASSVVMAEQYF
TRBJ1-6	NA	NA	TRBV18	TGTGCCAGCTCACCGACTCAACCCCATAATTCACCCCTCCACTTT	CASSPTQPHNSPLHF
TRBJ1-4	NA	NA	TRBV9	TGTGCCAGCAGCGCTCTTGGACAGCCTAGCGAAAAACTGTTTTTT	CASSALGQPSEKLFF
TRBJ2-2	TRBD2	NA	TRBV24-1	TGTGCCACCAGTGATCCTAGCGGGGGGGCCGGAGTTGGGGAGCTGTTTTTT	CATSDPSGGAGVGELFF
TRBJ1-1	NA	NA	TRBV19	TGTGCCAGTAGTGCCCCAGAGGGCACTGAAGCTTTCTTT	CASSAPEGTEAFF
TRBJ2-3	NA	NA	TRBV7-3	TGTGCCAGCAGCTCCCAGAGGAGCACAGATACGCAGTATTTT	CASSSQRSTDTQYF
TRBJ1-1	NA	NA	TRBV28	TGTGCCAGCAGTTTATTGGGCAGTTCCACTGAAGCTTTCTTT	CASSLLGSSTEAFF
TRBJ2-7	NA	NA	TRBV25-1	TGTGCCAGCAGTGAATATGGCAGGTACTACGAGCAGTACTTC	CASSEYGRYYEQYF
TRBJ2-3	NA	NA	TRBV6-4	TGTGCCAGCTCAATTGAGCGAGGGGGAATAGATACGCAGTATTTT	CASSIERGGIDTQYF
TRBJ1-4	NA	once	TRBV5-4	TGTGCCAGCAGCCTCGACAGAGCAACTAATGAAAAACTGTTTTTT	CASSLDRATNEKLFF